Presented here are 4 T cell receptor beta chains from one specimen sequenced in a study of CD8+CD57+ T cells in acquired aplastic anemia. Investigators profiled TCR beta VDJ and CDR3 from genomic DNA template. TCRdb analysed the reads with MiXCR anew, one entry per CDR3 protein. The sample has about 210,000 distinct CDR3 sequences, roughly 57% seen once. Sequencing was performed on sorted CD4+, CD8+, or CD8+CD57+ T cells (not recorded which) from PBMCs. The receptors stem from a human donor in good health.

There are many counts of this clonotype. V gene TRBV6-5 combines with J gene TRBJ1-2; D is uncertain. Trimming left V 0 bases short and J 4 bases short, with 9 bases between. Germline V CDR1 and CDR2: MNHEY, SVGAGI. This CDR3 spans 14 amino acids. The CDR3 loop reads CASSYSPGIYGYTF. CDR3 DNA: TGTGCCAGCAGTTACTCGCCGGGGATCTATGGCTACACCTTC.

This clonotype has a handful of counts. The chain is built from TRBV24-1 and TRBJ1-6; no definite D call. The germline V gene encodes CDR1 KGHDR and CDR2 SFDVKD. The CDR3 covers 8 residues. Trimming removed 12 bases at V and 14 bases at J, with 7 bases between. The CDR3 sequence is CAPLTLHF. DNA for the CDR3: TGTGCCCCCCTAACCCTCCACTTT.

This sequence joins TRBV7-9 and TRBJ2-5; D gene unclear. This CDR3 contains 14 residues. Germline CDR1 is SEHNR and CDR2 is FQNEAQ (reference sequence). V lost 0 bases and J lost 5, with 10 bases in between. The CDR3 nucleotides are TGTGCCAGCAGCTTAGCCGGCTCCACGGAGACCCAGTACTTC. This sequence encodes CASSLAGSTETQYF. The complete variable domain, with remaining parts taken from reference TRBV7-9 and TRBJ2-5, reads DTGVSQNPRHKITKRGQNVTFRCDPISEHNRLYWYRQTLGQGPEFLTYFQNEAQLEKSRLLSDRFSAERPKGSFSTLEIQRTEQGDSAMYLCASSLAGSTETQYFGPGTRLLVL.

This chain connects TRBV3-1 to TRBJ2-3; 8 nucleotides line up with TRBD2. Per the germline V gene, CDR1 is LGHDT and CDR2 is YNNKEL (reference sequence). V dropped 3 bases and J dropped 5; count of bases not matched to a gene: 13. The CDR3 contains 17 residues. The CDR3 reads CASSHRGLVGYQDTQYF. The CDR3 DNA is TGTGCCAGCAGCCACCGGGGACTAGTTGGGTATCAAGATACGCAGTATTTT.